This is a list of T cell receptor beta chains from one sample in a study of shared clonotypes between healthy human individuals. Only in-frame clones appear in the TCRdb table, and some are missing; sequencing was by immunoSEQ multiplex PCR. This sample carries over 2 million clones, over 85% of them seen once, and the ten largest clones take 0.85% to 1.3%. The sample taken for sequencing was naive CD8+ T cells sorted from blood. The receptors stem from a man aged 18 to 30 in good health. Each CDR3 is given with its conserved first and last residue. The D gene is left open where the match is weak. Rows give clone size only sometimes, using once, few, many, or a class for an expanded clone.

length	D	size	V	CDR3
14	TRBD1	once	TRBV28	CASSLRTGIYGYTF
13	TRBD1	.	TRBV9	CASSGQGFYGYTF
15	TRBD2	.	TRBV5-8	CASSSGLAFTGELFF
16	.	.	TRBV5-1	CASSLTGGASRYEQYF
13	.	.	TRBV27	CASSLTGNTEAFF
16	.	.	TRBV5-1	CASSLAKAANTGELFF
12	.	.	TRBV4-1	CASSLTGSEAFF
14	.	.	TRBV13	CASSLDGNRDGYTF
15	TRBD2	.	TRBV11-3	CASPTSGRASETQYF
13	.	.	TRBV7-3	CASSLGGADTQYF
15	TRBD2	.	TRBV13	CASSDGRESSYEQYF